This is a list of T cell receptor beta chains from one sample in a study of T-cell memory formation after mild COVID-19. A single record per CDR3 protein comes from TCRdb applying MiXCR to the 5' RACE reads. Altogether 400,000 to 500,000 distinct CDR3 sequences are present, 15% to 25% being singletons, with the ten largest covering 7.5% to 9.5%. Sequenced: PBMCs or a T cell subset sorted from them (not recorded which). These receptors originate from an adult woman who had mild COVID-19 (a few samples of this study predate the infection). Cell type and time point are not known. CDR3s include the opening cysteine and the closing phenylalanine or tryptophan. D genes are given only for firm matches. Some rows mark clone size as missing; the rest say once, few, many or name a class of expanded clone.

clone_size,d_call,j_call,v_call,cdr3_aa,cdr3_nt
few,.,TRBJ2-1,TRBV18,CASSPPVQRDNEQFF,TGTGCCAGCTCACCACCAGTACAGCGAGACAATGAGCAGTTCTTC
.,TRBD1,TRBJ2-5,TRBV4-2,CASSLGTGGHQETQYF,TGTGCCAGCAGTCTAGGGACAGGGGGACACCAAGAGACCCAGTACTTC
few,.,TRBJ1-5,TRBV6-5,CASSNRVHSNQPQHF,TGTGCCAGCAGCAACAGGGTCCATAGCAATCAGCCCCAGCATTTT
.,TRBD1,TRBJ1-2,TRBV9,CASSPSGQGAGYTF,TGTGCCAGCAGCCCTTCCGGACAGGGTGCTGGCTACACCTTC
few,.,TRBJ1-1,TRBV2,CASSVARMNTEAFF,TGTGCCAGCAGTGTCGCCAGAATGAACACTGAAGCTTTCTTT
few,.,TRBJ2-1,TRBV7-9,CASSPQGDFYNEQFF,TGTGCCAGCAGCCCTCAGGGAGACTTCTACAATGAGCAGTTCTTC
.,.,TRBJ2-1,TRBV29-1,CSVVQFSYNEQFF,TGCAGCGTTGTGCAGTTCTCCTACAATGAGCAGTTCTTC
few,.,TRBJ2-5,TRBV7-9,CASSFPSLQGTQYF,TGTGCCAGCAGCTTCCCATCCCTCCAAGGGACCCAGTACTTC
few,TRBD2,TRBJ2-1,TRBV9,CASSVGDRSGSSYNEQFF,TGTGCCAGCAGCGTAGGGGATCGGAGCGGGAGCTCCTACAATGAGCAGTTCTTC
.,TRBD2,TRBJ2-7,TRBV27,CASRKIGGRGSYEQYF,TGTGCCAGCAGGAAAATCGGCGGGAGGGGTTCCTACGAGCAGTACTTC
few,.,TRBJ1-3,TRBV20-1,CSASPTGSGGNTIYF,TGCAGTGCTAGCCCGACGGGCTCTGGGGGAAACACCATATATTTT
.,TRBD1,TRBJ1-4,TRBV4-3,CASSQAWDRSDEKLFF,TGCGCCAGCAGCCAAGCTTGGGACAGGTCGGATGAAAAACTGTTTTTT
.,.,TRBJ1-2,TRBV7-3,CASSLGDRISGYTF,TGTGCCAGCAGCTTGGGGGATCGAATCTCTGGCTACACCTTC
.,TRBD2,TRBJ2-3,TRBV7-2,CASSRWTSGGWGGTDTQYF,TGTGCCAGCAGCCGTTGGACTAGCGGGGGTTGGGGGGGCACAGATACGCAGTATTTT
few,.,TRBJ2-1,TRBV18,CASSPLFGSSYNEQFF,TGTGCCAGCTCACCGTTATTCGGGAGCTCCTACAATGAGCAGTTCTTC
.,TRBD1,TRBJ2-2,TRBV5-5,CASSAQGAGGELFF,TGTGCCAGCAGCGCACAGGGGGCTGGCGGGGAGCTGTTTTTT
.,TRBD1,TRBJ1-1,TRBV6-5,CASSSGQGATTEAFF,TGTGCCAGCAGTAGCGGACAGGGGGCCACGACTGAAGCTTTCTTT
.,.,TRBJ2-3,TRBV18,CASSPGLAEADTQYF,TGTGCCAGCTCACCAGGCTTAGCGGAAGCAGATACGCAGTATTTT
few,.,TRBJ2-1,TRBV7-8,CASSLELLVSYNEQFF,TGTGCCAGCAGCTTAGAACTACTTGTCTCCTACAATGAGCAGTTCTTC
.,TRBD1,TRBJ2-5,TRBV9,CASSIGQGEETQYF,TGTGCCAGCAGCATCGGACAGGGGGAAGAGACCCAGTACTTC
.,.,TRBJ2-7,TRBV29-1,CSGADTYEQYF,TGCAGCGGGGCAGATACCTACGAGCAGTACTTC
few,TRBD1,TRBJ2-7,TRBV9,CASSVGTGTYEQYF,TGTGCCAGCAGCGTTGGGACAGGGACCTACGAGCAGTACTTC
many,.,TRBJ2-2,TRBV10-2,CASSDYGWELFF,TGCGCCAGCAGTGATTATGGTTGGGAGCTGTTTTTT
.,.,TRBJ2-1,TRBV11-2,CASSPPSDSPSYNEQFF,TGTGCCAGCAGCCCACCATCCGACTCCCCCTCCTACAATGAGCAGTTCTTC
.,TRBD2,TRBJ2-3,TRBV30,CAWRGLAGVVDTQYF,TGTGCCTGGAGAGGTCTAGCGGGAGTAGTAGATACGCAGTATTTT
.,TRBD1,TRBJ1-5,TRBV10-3,CAISDIGQGAGQPQHF,TGTGCCATCAGTGACATAGGACAGGGGGCAGGGCAGCCCCAGCATTTT